A selection of T cell receptor beta chains follows, all from one sample in a study of cytomegalovirus exposure and HLA in healthy donors. Sequencing used immunoSEQ multiplex PCR; TCRdb keeps in-frame clones, though not all of them. The sample lists 90,000 to 120,000 clones; roughly four fifths were seen once. Material: PBMCs. The receptors originated from a male donor in good health and CMV-seropositive. The CDR3 runs from the conserved cysteine through the conserved F or W. The D gene is left open where the match is weak. Clone size is stated in some rows and not others, as once, few, many or a class when expanded.

d_gene,j_gene,v_gene,abundance,CDR3nt,CDR3aa
TRBD1,TRBJ1-4,TRBV6-1,.,TGTGCCAGCAGTGACAACCGACAGGGAAAACTGTTTTTT,CASSDNRQGKLFF
TRBD2,TRBJ2-5,TRBV5-4,.,TGTGCCAGCAGCTTGACTAGCGCGGAGACCCAGTACTTC,CASSLTSAETQYF
.,TRBJ1-5,TRBV5-4,.,TGTGCCAGCAGCTCCCTCCTGGGGGCTCGGGGCAATCAGCCCCAGCATTTT,CASSSLLGARGNQPQHF
.,TRBJ2-3,TRBV6-4,.,TGTGCCAGCAGTGCCCTAGCAATTTTCACAGATACGCAGTATTTT,CASSALAIFTDTQYF
.,TRBJ1-1,TRBV14,.,TGTGCCAGCAGCCAGGGGAGGAACACTGAAGCTTTCTTT,CASSQGRNTEAFF
.,TRBJ1-5,TRBV12-5,.,TGTGCTAGTAGGGGTCTCAATAGCAATCAGCCCCAGCATTTT,CASRGLNSNQPQHF
.,TRBJ1-1,TRBV25-1,few,TGTGCCAGCAGTGAGATACAGGGAGGGACTGAAGCTTTCTTT,CASSEIQGGTEAFF
.,TRBJ2-7,TRBV5-1,.,TGCGCCAGCAGCCTGCTTGGACTTACCGTTTCCTACGAGCAGTACTTC,CASSLLGLTVSYEQYF
.,TRBJ2-1,TRBV6-6,.,TGTGCCAGCAGTACTACAGGAAGCTCCTACAATGAGCAGTTCTTC,CASSTTGSSYNEQFF
TRBD1,TRBJ1-6,TRBV18,.,TGTGCCAGCTCGCGGGACAGGGAAGGGTCCTATAATTCACCCCTCCACTTT,CASSRDREGSYNSPLHF
.,TRBJ2-1,TRBV29-1,.,TGCAGCGTGGTCCGGGTCCCTCGGAATGAGCAGTTCTTC,CSVVRVPRNEQFF
.,TRBJ2-5,TRBV5-4,.,TGTGCCAGCAGCTTGCAACAGACCCAAGAGACCCAGTACTTC,CASSLQQTQETQYF
.,TRBJ1-5,TRBV15,.,TGTGCCACCAGCAGGCGGCAACGGGTTAGCAATCAGCCCCAGCATTTT,CATSRRQRVSNQPQHF
TRBD2,TRBJ2-3,TRBV5-1,.,TGCGCCAGCAGCGCCGCGACTAGCGGGGGGTGGGTAACTAGCACAGATACGCAGTATTTT,CASSAATSGGWVTSTDTQYF
TRBD1,TRBJ2-7,TRBV5-1,.,TGCGCCAGCAGCTCCGGGACAGGTTTTTACGAGCAGTACTTC,CASSSGTGFYEQYF
TRBD2,TRBJ2-1,TRBV5-1,.,TGCGCCAGCAGCCGTGTTAGCGGGGGCTCCTACAATGAGCAGTTCTTC,CASSRVSGGSYNEQFF
TRBD1,TRBJ2-2,TRBV10-1,.,TGCGCCAGCAGTGAGAGTCAGGGGGCTAGAGCCGGGGAGCTGTTTTTT,CASSESQGARAGELFF
.,TRBJ2-2,TRBV4-1,.,TGCGCCAGCAGCCAATCGTTCGTAGGGGTCGGGGAGCTGTTTTTT,CASSQSFVGVGELFF
TRBD2,TRBJ2-5,TRBV5-1,few,TGCGCCAGCAGCCGGGGAGCTAGCGGGGTCGAGACCCAGTACTTC,CASSRGASGVETQYF
.,TRBJ2-1,TRBV27,once,TGTGCCAGCACTACTACCAAGGGGGGGGCGAGGCAGTTCTTC,CASTTTKGGARQFF
TRBD2,TRBJ2-2,TRBV5-4,once,TGTGCCGCCCGAGGAGGGGAGGGTGGTGTGTCGAACACCGGGGAGCTGTTTTTT,CAARGGEGGVSNTGELFF
.,TRBJ2-2,TRBV6-5,.,TGTGCCAGCAGCCCGACAAGGGGCACCGGGGAGCTGTTTTTT,CASSPTRGTGELFF
TRBD1,TRBJ2-7,TRBV9,.,TGTGCCAGCAGCGTAGCTGTAGGGGGCGGCTACGAGCAGTACTTC,CASSVAVGGGYEQYF
TRBD2,TRBJ2-5,TRBV4-3,.,TGCGCCAGCAGCCAAGCTCGGGGAGGGACGGGAGAGACCCAGTACTTC,CASSQARGGTGETQYF
TRBD1,TRBJ1-1,TRBV9,.,TGTGCCAGCAGCGGGACAGGGGGTAAAGCTTTCTTT,CASSGTGGKAFF
.,TRBJ2-3,TRBV4-1,.,TGCGCCAGCAGCCAAGATTACAGGCCTGATACGCAGTATTTT,CASSQDYRPDTQYF
.,TRBJ2-7,TRBV11-2,.,TGTGCCAGCAGCTCCAGGACACACGGAGGGTTGGACGAGCAGTACTTC,CASSSRTHGGLDEQYF
.,TRBJ1-2,TRBV7-2,.,TGTGCCAGCAGCTTAAGGGCTGGACAGCCCGGGAGGGCTAACTATGGCTACACCTTC,CASSLRAGQPGRANYGYTF
TRBD1,TRBJ1-2,TRBV4-1,.,TGCGCCAGCAGCCATGGACAGGGGAACTATGGCTACACCTTC,CASSHGQGNYGYTF
.,TRBJ1-5,TRBV4-1,few,TGCGCCAGCAGCCCTCACCAGGTTGGAGGTCAGCCCCAGCATTTT,CASSPHQVGGQPQHF
.,TRBJ2-7,TRBV5-1,.,TGCGCCAGCAGCCCCGGGACAAAGGAGCAGTACTTC,CASSPGTKEQYF
.,TRBJ1-4,TRBV7-2,.,TGTGCCAGCAGCTTATCAGGGGCAGATGAAAAACTGTTTTTT,CASSLSGADEKLFF
.,TRBJ2-7,TRBV7-2,.,TGTGCCAGCAGCTTAGCGAACACAGCCCTCTACGAGCAGTACTTC,CASSLANTALYEQYF
TRBD2,TRBJ2-7,TRBV4-1,.,TGCGCCAGCAGCCAAGATTTGCGGGAGGGCTACGAGCAGTACTTC,CASSQDLREGYEQYF
.,TRBJ2-7,TRBV19,.,TGTGCCAGTAGTCCGGGACTGGGATACGAGCAGTACTTC,CASSPGLGYEQYF
.,TRBJ2-2,TRBV29-1,.,TGCAGCGTTGGAGGGAAGGGCGGGGAGCTGTTTTTT,CSVGGKGGELFF
.,TRBJ1-4,TRBV2,.,TGTGCCAGCAACCTACAGTCAACTAATGAAAAACTGTTTTTT,CASNLQSTNEKLFF
TRBD1,TRBJ1-2,TRBV5-1,.,TGCGCCAGCAGCTTGGACAAACGACAGGGGACATCCGCCTATGGCTACACCTTC,CASSLDKRQGTSAYGYTF
.,TRBJ1-1,TRBV5-4,.,TGTGCCAGCAGCTTCGACAGGAACACTGAAGCTTTCTTT,CASSFDRNTEAFF
.,TRBJ2-2,TRBV4-2,.,TGTGCCAGCAGCGTCCCTAGCTTTTGGAACACCGGGGAGCTGTTTTTT,CASSVPSFWNTGELFF
TRBD1,TRBJ2-7,TRBV5-6,.,TGTGCCAGCAGCTCAGGGACAGGGGCCTACGAGCAGTACTTC,CASSSGTGAYEQYF
.,TRBJ2-7,TRBV6-6,few,TGTGCCAGCAGTTACTCGAGGAAGTACGAGCAGTACTTC,CASSYSRKYEQYF
TRBD2,TRBJ2-5,TRBV6-1,.,TGTGCCAGCAGTGTCGTCCGGGGGGGTTCTATACAAGAGACCCAGTACTTC,CASSVVRGGSIQETQYF
.,TRBJ2-1,TRBV29-1,.,TGCAGCGTTGATAGGGGTCCCCCCTACAATGAGCAGTTCTTC,CSVDRGPPYNEQFF
.,TRBJ2-7,TRBV14,medium-sized,TGTGCCAGCACCCGAGGGTCGGGGGGCTTGAACGAGCAGTACTTC,CASTRGSGGLNEQYF
.,TRBJ2-3,TRBV27,.,TGTGCCAGCAGTAAAGGGGTGGTAGATACGCAGTATTTT,CASSKGVVDTQYF
TRBD2,TRBJ2-1,TRBV15,.,TGTGCCACCAGCAGAACACTAGCGGGGGCCATATACAATGAGCAGTTCTTC,CATSRTLAGAIYNEQFF
TRBD1,TRBJ2-7,TRBV5-4,few,TGTGCCAGCAGCCTAGGGACAGGAGAGCAGTACTTC,CASSLGTGEQYF
TRBD1,TRBJ2-7,TRBV6-6,.,TGTGCCAGCAGTCAACCCCGTGACAGGGGGCTTGGGGAGCAGTACTTC,CASSQPRDRGLGEQYF
TRBD1,TRBJ1-1,TRBV11-2,.,TGTGCCAGCAGCTTAGAGTCAGGGGGTTGGACTGAAGCTTTCTTT,CASSLESGGWTEAFF
TRBD1,TRBJ1-2,TRBV30,.,TGTGCCTGGAGTGGAGACAGGGCTGGAGGCTACACCTTC,CAWSGDRAGGYTF
TRBD2,TRBJ2-3,TRBV4-3,.,TGCGCCAGCAGCCAGGGGGGGTTCTACACAGATACGCAGTATTTT,CASSQGGFYTDTQYF
TRBD2,TRBJ2-3,TRBV30,.,TGTGCCTGGAGCCTATGGAGCGGGGGGCTCTCAGATACGCAGTATTTT,CAWSLWSGGLSDTQYF
.,TRBJ1-5,TRBV7-2,.,TGTGCCAGCAGCCCAGGGATTAGCAATCAGCCCCAGCATTTT,CASSPGISNQPQHF
.,TRBJ1-2,TRBV10-3,.,TGTGCCATCAGTGAGTGGTCGGACTATGGCTACACCTTC,CAISEWSDYGYTF
.,TRBJ1-1,TRBV7-2,.,TGTGCCAGCGTTCAGGGTGGGGGGGCCTACACTGAAGCTTTCTTT,CASVQGGGAYTEAFF
.,TRBJ1-2,TRBV27,.,TGTGCCAGCAGTTCCCAACGGGGGGGTGGACGGGGCTACACCTTC,CASSSQRGGGRGYTF